The clone carrying this T cell receptor beta chain was seen repeatedly, ten times or more. The data belong to a study of T cells after yellow fever vaccination. Via MiXCR, TCRdb re-called the 5' RACE reads, giving one row per CDR3 protein. The sample lists about 25,000 distinct CDR3 sequences, approximately 3.2% occurring once. Study-wide points: Boosting was followed by the reappearance of most primary-vaccination clones (less than 98% CD4, roughly 90% CD8). Peak timing came faster in the weaker secondary response, day 5 versus 15.

CDR1 SGHTA and CDR2 FQGNSA come from the germline V gene. With 0 bases removed from V and 3 bases from J, the gap between germline ends came to 13 bases. There are 16 residues in the CDR3. The rearrangement joins TRBV7-2 to TRBJ2-3; TRBD2 might be the D (6 bases). This sample comprised PBMCs, either bulk or a sorted T-cell subset (CD4+, CD8+, memory, or dextramer-sorted; not recorded which), obtained more than 40 days after the first yellow fever vaccination. This clonotype was obtained from a man younger than 35 who received the YFV17D yellow fever vaccine. The CDR3 region is CASSLAGGSGTDTQYF. The CDR3, as DNA: TGTGCCAGCAGCTTAGCGGGAGGTTCGGGGACAGATACGCAGTATTTT.